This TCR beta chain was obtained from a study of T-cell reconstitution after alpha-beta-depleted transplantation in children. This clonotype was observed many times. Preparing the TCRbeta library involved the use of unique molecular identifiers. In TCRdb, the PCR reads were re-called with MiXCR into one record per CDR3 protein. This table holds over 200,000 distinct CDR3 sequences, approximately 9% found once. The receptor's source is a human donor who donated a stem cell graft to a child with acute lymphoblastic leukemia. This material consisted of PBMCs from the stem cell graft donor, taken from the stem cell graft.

CDR3 protein: CASSFYGGNTEAFF. The DNA of the CDR3 is TGCGCCAGCAGCTTCTACGGGGGGAACACTGAAGCTTTCTTT. V is TRBV5-1 and J is TRBJ1-1; D might be TRBD1 (5 bases). V was shortened by 2 bases and J by 1 base, with 9 bases between the two germline ends. This CDR3 is 14 amino acids long. CDR1 and CDR2 (germline): SGHRS, YFSETQ. The complete variable domain, with remaining parts taken from reference TRBV5-1 and TRBJ1-1, reads KAGVTQTPRYLIKTRGQQVTLSCSPISGHRSVSWYQQTPGQGLQFLFEYFSETQRNKGNFPGRFSGRQFSNSRSEMNVSTLELGDSALYLCASSFYGGNTEAFFGQGTRLTVV.